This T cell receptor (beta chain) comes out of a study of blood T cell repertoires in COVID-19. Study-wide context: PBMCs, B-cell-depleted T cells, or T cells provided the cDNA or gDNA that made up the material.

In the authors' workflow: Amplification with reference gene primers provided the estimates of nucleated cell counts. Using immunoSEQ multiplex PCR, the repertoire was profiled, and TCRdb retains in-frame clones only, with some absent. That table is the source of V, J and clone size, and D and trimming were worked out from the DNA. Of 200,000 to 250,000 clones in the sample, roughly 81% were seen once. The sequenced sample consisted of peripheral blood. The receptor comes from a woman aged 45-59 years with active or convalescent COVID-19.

The CDR3 region has the DNA TGTGCCAGCAGTTTCCCGACAGGAGTGACAGATACGCAGTATTTT. Protein: CASSFPTGVTDTQYF. This chain uses TRBV28 with TRBJ2-3; possibly TRBD1 for D (6 bases). The CDR3 runs to 15 residues. Germline V gene data show CDR1 as MDHEN and CDR2 as SYDVKM. V lost 3 bases, J lost 3 bases, and 13 bases lay in between.